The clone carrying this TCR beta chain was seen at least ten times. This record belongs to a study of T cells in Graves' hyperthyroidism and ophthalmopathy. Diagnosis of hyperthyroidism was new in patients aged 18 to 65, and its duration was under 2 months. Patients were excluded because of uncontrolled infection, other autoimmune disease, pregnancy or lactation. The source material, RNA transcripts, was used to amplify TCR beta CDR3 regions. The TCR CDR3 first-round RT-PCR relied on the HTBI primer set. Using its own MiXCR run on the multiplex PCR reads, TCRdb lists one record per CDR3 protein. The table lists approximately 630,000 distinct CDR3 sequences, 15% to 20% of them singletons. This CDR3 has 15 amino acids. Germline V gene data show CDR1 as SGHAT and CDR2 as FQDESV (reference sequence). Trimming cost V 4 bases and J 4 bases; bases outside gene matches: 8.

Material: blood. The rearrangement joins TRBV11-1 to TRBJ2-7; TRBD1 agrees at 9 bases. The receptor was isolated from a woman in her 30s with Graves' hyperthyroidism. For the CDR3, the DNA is TGTGCCAGCAGCTCCTCCGGGACAGGGAAGTACGAGCAGTACTTC. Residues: CASSSSGTGKYEQYF.